The source of this TCR beta chain is a study of blood T cell repertoires in COVID-19. Study summary: The origin of the acute and convalescent COVID-19 samples was the United States, Italy and Spain.

Under the authors' procedure: Amplification of reference gene primers was used by the study to estimate nucleated cell counts. The assay was immunoSEQ multiplex PCR, and TCRdb's table has in-frame clones only and misses some. V and J calls and clone size are copied from that table; D and trimming were computed from the DNA. The top ten clones hold approximately 4.2% of a sample with a few hundred thousand clones, approximately 90% of them seen once. Participants' own reports of clinical history determined their cohort assignment. The CDR3 runs to 17 residues. Losses at the gene ends were 6 bases for V and 3 bases for J; bases not matched to a gene: 10. Germline V CDR1 and CDR2: MDHEN, SYDVKM.

This chain joins TRBV28 and TRBJ2-5; 13 bases align to TRBD2. This receptor was taken from a woman aged 25 to 39 who had recovered from COVID-19. The source material was PBMCs or T cells enriched from blood (not recorded which). Here the CDR3 reads CASSHQKGTSGKETQYF. DNA for the CDR3: TGTGCCAGCAGCCACCAAAAGGGGACTAGCGGGAAAGAGACCCAGTACTTC.